The 3 T cell receptor beta chains reported below all come from one sample, sequenced in a study of T cells in Graves' hyperthyroidism and ophthalmopathy. Authors of the study amplified TCR beta CDR3 regions from RNA transcripts. With the HTBI primer set, the TCR CDR3 went through a first round of RT-PCR. TCRdb ran MiXCR on the multiplex PCR reads and lists one entry per CDR3 protein. Of about 59,000 distinct CDR3 sequences listed, approximately 57% were seen once; the top ten hold roughly 3.3%. Material for sequencing was blood. The receptors stem from a woman aged 55-70 years with Graves' ophthalmopathy.

This rearrangement joins TRBV20-1 to TRBJ2-7; 10 nucleotides match TRBD2. The CDR3 length is 13 residues. The J segment lost 2 bases and the V segment lost 6 bases, leaving 4 bases of the junction unmatched. CDR1 and CDR2 (germline): DFQATT, SNEGSKA (reference sequence). CDR3 region: CSAASGGAYEQYF. In nucleotides, the CDR3 is TGCAGTGCAGCTAGCGGGGGTGCCTACGAGCAGTACTTC.

Worth noting for this clonotype: A much larger clone differs from this one at a single base, so this may be a read error. This chain uses TRBV6-5 with TRBJ1-6; the D is unclear. The CDR3 consists of 15 residues. Germline V lookup: CDR1 MNHEY, CDR2 SVGAGI. DNA of the CDR3: TGCGCCTCTTGGGTAGGGAGCTCCTATAGTTCACTCCTCCACTTT. This gives the protein CASWVGSSYSSLLHF.

The J gene is TRBJ2-1, the V gene TRBV12-3 or TRBV12-4; D might be TRBD1 or TRBD2, each matching 6 bases. V was cut by 5 bases and J by 6 bases, with 20 bases left in between. The CDR3 totals 16 residues. CDR3 sequence (DNA): TGTGCCAGCAGTCCACGCCGGGGGCTGGGTGGCAATGAGCAGTTCTTC. Translated: CASSPRRGLGGNEQFF.